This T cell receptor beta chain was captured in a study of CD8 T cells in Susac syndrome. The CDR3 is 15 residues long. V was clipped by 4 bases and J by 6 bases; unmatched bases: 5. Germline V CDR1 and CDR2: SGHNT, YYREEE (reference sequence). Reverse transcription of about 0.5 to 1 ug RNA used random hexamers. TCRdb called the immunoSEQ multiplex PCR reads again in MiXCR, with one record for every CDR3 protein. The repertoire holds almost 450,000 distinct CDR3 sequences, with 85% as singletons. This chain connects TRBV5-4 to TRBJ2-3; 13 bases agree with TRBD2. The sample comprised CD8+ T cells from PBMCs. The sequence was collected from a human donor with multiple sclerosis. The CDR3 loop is CASSPGLAGPDTQYF. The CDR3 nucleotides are TGTGCCAGCAGCCCGGGACTAGCGGGGCCCGATACGCAGTATTTT. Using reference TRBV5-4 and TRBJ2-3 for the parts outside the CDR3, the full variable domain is ETGVTQSPTHLIKTRGQQVTLRCSSQSGHNTVSWYQQALGQGPQFIFQYYREEENGRGNFPPRFSGLQFPNYSSELNVNALELDDSALYLCASSPGLAGPDTQYFGPGTRLTVL.